This TCR beta chain appears in the sequencing data of a study of glioma-infiltrating T cells. Study observations and caveats: Gliomas, especially low-grade, showed above-expected tissue-blood divergence; non-neoplastic patients showed below. Very few CDR3 sequences were shared between tissue and blood.

This clonotype was found a few times. Its specificity is not known. The germline gives CDR1 MNHNY, CDR2 SVGAGI (reference sequence). The CDR3 length is 15 residues. With 0 bases removed from V and 4 bases from J, the gap between germline ends came to 12 bases. The iRepertoire nested amplicon-rescue multiplex PCR amplified TCR alpha and beta CDR3s from RNA. One-step reverse transcription and amplification started from approximately 100-400 ng of tissue mRNA or PBMC total RNA. One entry per CDR3 protein, called by TCRdb with MiXCR from the multiplex PCR reads. The sample has approximately 100,000 distinct CDR3 sequences, less than 30% seen once; the top ten hold 40% to 45%.

The chain uses TRBV6-6 and TRBJ1-1, with D perhaps matching TRBD1 (5 bases). Sequenced: glioma tissue, nonneoplastic brain tissue, or PBMCs (not recorded which). This clonotype originated in a human donor with low-grade glioma or glioblastoma, undergoing nonglioma brain surgery, or in good health (not recorded which). This CDR3 reads CASSYSDTVGTEAFF. Here the CDR3 DNA reads TGTGCCAGCAGTTACTCGGACACTGTGGGCACTGAAGCTTTCTTT.